This is a list of T cell receptor beta chains from one sample in a study of T-cell memory formation after mild COVID-19. MiXCR, applied by TCRdb to the 5' RACE reads, yields one record per CDR3 protein. Here the sample spans 250,000 to 350,000 distinct CDR3 sequences, around 15% being singletons. Source material: PBMCs or a T cell subset sorted from them (not recorded which). These receptors came from a man aged 18 to 29 who had mild COVID-19 (a few samples of this study predate the infection). Cell type and time point are not known. The CDR3 runs from the conserved cysteine through the conserved F or W.

>TRBV11-2|TRBJ2-3
CASSLGPTGGADTQYF
>TRBV20-1|TRBJ1-5
CSARLPPGQGENLADPQHF
>TRBV10-3|TRBJ1-2
CAISGQDANYGYTF
>TRBV4-2|TRBJ2-1
CASSQDQRGGGNEQFF
>TRBV11-1|TRBJ2-6
CASSLGPSSHSGANVLTF
>TRBV12-3/TRBV12-4|TRBJ2-3
CASSRNSGTPATRQYF
>TRBV20-1|TRBJ2-3
CSATPVGGLGSTDTQYF
>TRBV4-2|TRBJ2-3
CASTSGGYNTDTQYF
>TRBV19|TRBJ2-7
CASSLGAFDEQYF
>TRBV28|TRBJ1-6
CASRTGRPSYNSPLHF
>TRBV2|TRBJ1-2
CASIPPDGGYGYTF
>TRBV25-1|TRBJ1-5
CASSSGEGDQPQHF
>TRBV5-1|TRBJ2-2
CASSPRTGRAGELFF
>TRBV6-5|TRBJ2-3
CASRFKRGSTDTQYF